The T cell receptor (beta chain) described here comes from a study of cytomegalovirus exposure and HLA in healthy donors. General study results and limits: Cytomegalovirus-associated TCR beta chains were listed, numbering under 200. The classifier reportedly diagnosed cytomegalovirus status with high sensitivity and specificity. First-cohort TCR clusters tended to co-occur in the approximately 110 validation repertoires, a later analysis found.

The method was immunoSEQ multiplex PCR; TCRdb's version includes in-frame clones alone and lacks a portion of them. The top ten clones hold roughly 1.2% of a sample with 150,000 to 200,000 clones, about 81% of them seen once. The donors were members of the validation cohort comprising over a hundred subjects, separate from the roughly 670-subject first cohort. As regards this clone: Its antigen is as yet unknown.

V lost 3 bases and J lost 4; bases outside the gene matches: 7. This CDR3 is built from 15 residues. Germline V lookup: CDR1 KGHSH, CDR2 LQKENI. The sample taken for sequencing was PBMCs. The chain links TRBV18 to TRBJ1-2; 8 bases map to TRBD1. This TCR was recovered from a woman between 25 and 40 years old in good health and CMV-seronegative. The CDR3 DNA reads TGTGCCAGCTCACCTGGACAGGGAGAATCCTATGGCTACACCTTC. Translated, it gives CASSPGQGESYGYTF.